The clone carrying this T cell receptor (beta chain) turned up a few times. Its antigen remains unidentified. From the 5' RACE reads, TCRdb called clonotypes with MiXCR, one entry per CDR3 protein. The repertoire consists of 190,000 or so distinct CDR3 sequences, with around 25% occurring once and the leading ten covering over 9.5%. CDR3 length: 13 amino acids. Germline V CDR1 and CDR2: SGHTA, FQGNSA. V was clipped by 8 bases and J by 6 bases; unmatched bases: 7. This entry belongs to a study of T-cell memory formation after mild COVID-19. On the study more broadly: TCR clusters were mostly donor specific. Whole-study results and caveats: Clones that contracted from day 15 to 85 had balanced CD4/CD8; later expanders were CD4+ biased. Prior to infection, memory already included some responding clones, suggesting cross-reactive memory joined.

The sample was PBMCs or a T cell subset sorted from them (not recorded which). This chain joins TRBV7-2 and TRBJ2-3; 8 bases line up with TRBD2. The receptor was isolated from an adult woman who had mild COVID-19 (a few samples of this study predate the infection). Cell type and time point are not known. CDR3 in amino acids: CASLGGGQDTQYF. For the CDR3, the DNA is TGTGCCAGCCTCGGGGGGGGGCAGGATACGCAGTATTTT.